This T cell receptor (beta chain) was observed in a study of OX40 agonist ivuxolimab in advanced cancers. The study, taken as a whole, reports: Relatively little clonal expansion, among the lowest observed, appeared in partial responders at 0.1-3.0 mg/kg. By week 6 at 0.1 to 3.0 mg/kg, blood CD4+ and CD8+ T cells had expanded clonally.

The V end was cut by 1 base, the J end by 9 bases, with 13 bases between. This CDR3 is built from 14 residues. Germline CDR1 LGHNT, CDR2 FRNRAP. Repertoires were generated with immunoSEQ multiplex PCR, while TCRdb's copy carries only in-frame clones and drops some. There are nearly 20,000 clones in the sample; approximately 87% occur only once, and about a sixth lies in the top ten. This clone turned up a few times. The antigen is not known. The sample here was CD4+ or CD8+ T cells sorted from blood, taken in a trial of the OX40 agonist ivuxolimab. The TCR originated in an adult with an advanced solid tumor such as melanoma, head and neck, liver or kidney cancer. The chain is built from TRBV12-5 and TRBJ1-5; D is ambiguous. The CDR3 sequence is CASGLGEGSGPQHF. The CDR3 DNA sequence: TGTGCTAGTGGTTTGGGAGAGGGATCGGGGCCCCAGCATTTT.